What follows are 28 T cell receptor beta chains derived from one specimen sequenced in a study of T cell responses to AZD1222 COVID-19 vaccine (dated by TCRdb to the early 2020s). Libraries were constructed by the immunoSEQ multiplex PCR assay. What TCRdb holds here is the immuneACCESS table cut down to in-frame rearrangements. Part of the clones is not present; checked against another copy, under half of the missing clones reflect an unresolved V gene, and the others are unexplained. For this sample the table gives 150,000 to 200,000 clones, of which about nine tenths were detected only once. 2.6% of the sample goes to the ten largest clones. The time point label, as the study defines it: baseline before first vaccination. The sequencing here drew on peripheral blood, taken on day 0 of AZD1222 vaccination. The source of these receptors is an adult in good health.

This sequence joins TRBV5-1 and TRBJ2-7; 9 bases are shared with TRBD1. This CDR3 comprises 15 residues. The germline CDR1 and CDR2 sequences are SGHRS and YFSETQ. Trimming removed 0 bases from V and 7 bases from J; junction bases left unmatched: 8. Here the CDR3 DNA reads TGCGCCAGCAGCTTGGCCCCGGGACAGGGACAGGAGCAGTACTTC. Translated, it gives CASSLAPGQGQEQYF. Filled out from reference TRBV5-1 and TRBJ2-7, the complete variable domain reads KAGVTQTPRYLIKTRGQQVTLSCSPISGHRSVSWYQQTPGQGLQFLFEYFSETQRNKGNFPGRFSGRQFSNSRSEMNVSTLELGDSALYLCASSLAPGQGQEQYFGPGTRLTVT.

The chain carries TRBV3-1 (or the pseudogene TRBV3-2) and TRBJ1-2; the D gene is possibly TRBD1 (5 bases). V shed 0 bases and J shed 8 bases, with 13 bases lying between them. The germline V gene has CDR1 LGHDT and CDR2 YNNKEL (reference sequence). The CDR3 totals 14 residues. This CDR3 reads CASSQDRGLWGYTF. CDR3 DNA sequence: TGTGCCAGCAGCCAAGATAGGGGTTTGTGGGGCTACACCTTC.

The sample holds a few counts of this clone. V usage is TRBV5-8 and J usage is TRBJ1-5; 8 nucleotides agree with TRBD1. J was trimmed by 1 base and V by 4 bases; bases with no gene match: 10. The CDR3 length is 17 residues. Germline CDR1 is SGHTS and CDR2 is YDEGEE. CDR3 residues: CASSMGTGFLSNQPQHF. The DNA for the CDR3 is TGTGCCAGCAGCATGGGGACAGGCTTTTTAAGCAATCAGCCCCAGCATTTT.

The rearrangement links TRBV6-5 to TRBJ1-1; 12 bases line up with TRBD1. This CDR3 spans 15 amino acids. Germline CDR1 MNHEY, CDR2 SVGAGI. V lost 2 bases and J lost 3; bases outside the gene matches: 1. CDR3 bases: TGTGCCAGCAGTTACGGGACAGGGGGCCACACTGAAGCTTTCTTT. Translating it yields CASSYGTGGHTEAFF.

This clone was observed once. The CDR3 region has the DNA TGTGCCAGCAGTTACCTCGTCTGGGGGGGTCGCGAGCAGTACTTC. It translates to CASSYLVWGGREQYF. The chain joins TRBV6-6 to TRBJ2-7; 7 bases map to TRBD2. J was trimmed by 6 bases and V by 2 bases; bases with no gene match: 10. CDR3 length: 15 residues. Germline-derived CDR1 and CDR2 are MNHNY and SVGAGI (reference sequence).

V and J are TRBV20-1 and TRBJ2-2; no reliable D call. V lost 5 bases and J 2 bases, leaving 3 bases between the germline ends. Per the germline V gene, CDR1 is DFQATT and CDR2 is SNEGSKA (reference sequence). The length of the CDR3 is 11 residues. CDR3 amino acids: CSAPNTGELFF. The CDR3 DNA is TGCAGTGCTCCTAACACCGGGGAGCTGTTTTTT.

This clone was seen only once. The J gene is TRBJ2-6, the V gene TRBV19, with 9 bases that match TRBD1. Germline V gene sequence: CDR1 LNHDA, CDR2 SQIVND (reference sequence). The V segment lost 5 bases and the J segment 0 bases; nucleotides outside the gene matches: 2. The length of the CDR3 is 16 residues. DNA of the CDR3: TGTGCCAGTAGTGACAGGGGGTACTCTGGGGCCAACGTCCTGACTTTC. Its protein is CASSDRGYSGANVLTF.

V is TRBV18 and J is TRBJ2-3; TRBD2 matches 8 bases. The CDR3 is 16 amino acids. With V trimmed by 2 bases and J by 2 bases, 6 bases remained unmatched. Per the germline V gene, CDR1 is KGHSH and CDR2 is LQKENI. Written as DNA, the CDR3 is TGTGCCAGCTCACCAAGGTTAGCGGGGTCCACAGATACGCAGTATTTT. This gives the protein CASSPRLAGSTDTQYF. Filled out from reference TRBV18 and TRBJ2-3, the complete variable domain reads NAGVMQNPRHLVRRRGQEARLRCSPMKGHSHVYWYRQLPEEGLKFMVYLQKENIIDESGMPKERFSAEFPKEGPSILRIQQVVRGDSAAYFCASSPRLAGSTDTQYFGPGTRLTVL.

The chain's CDR3 is CASSDGATYEQYF. The CDR3 region has the DNA TGTGCCAGCAGCGACGGGGCAACCTACGAGCAGTACTTC. The chain employs TRBV11-3 and TRBJ2-7; D assignment may be TRBD1 or TRBD2 (5 bases each). V dropped 5 bases and J dropped 2 bases, with 10 bases sitting between them. The CDR3 is 13 residues long. CDR1 SGHNT and CDR2 YENEEA come from the germline V gene.

J is TRBJ1-1 and V is TRBV30, with 8 positions matching TRBD1. Germline V gene data show CDR1 as GTSNPN and CDR2 as SVGIG (reference sequence). The CDR3 is 15 amino acids. With V trimmed by 0 bases and J by 0 bases, 3 bases remained unmatched. The CDR3 coding sequence is TGTGCCTGGAGTGTTCAGGGGGCCATGAACACTGAAGCTTTCTTT. It yields the protein CAWSVQGAMNTEAFF.

V and J are TRBV4-1 and TRBJ2-7, with D perhaps given as TRBD1 or TRBD2 (5 bases each). From germline, CDR1 is MGHRA and CDR2 YSYEKL. V was shortened by 4 bases and J by 8 bases, with 12 bases between the two germline ends. The CDR3 totals 12 residues. CDR3 nucleotide sequence: TGCGCCAGCAGCCCGGGACCGGCTAAGCAGTACTTC. Its protein is CASSPGPAKQYF.

Concerning this clone itself: Other DNA sequences in the same sample also yield this CDR3. V usage is TRBV3-1 (or the pseudogene TRBV3-2) and J usage is TRBJ2-3, with 12 bases identical to TRBD2. The CDR3 has 15 amino acids. Germline V gene sequence: CDR1 LGHDT, CDR2 YNNKEL (reference sequence). After removal of 4 bases from V and 3 bases from J, the junction contained 2 bases not matched to a gene. CDR3 loop: CASSPTSGSTDTQYF. The CDR3, as DNA: TGTGCCAGCAGCCCGACTAGCGGGAGTACAGATACGCAGTATTTT.

V and J are TRBV5-1 and TRBJ1-2; 7 nucleotides match TRBD1. Unmatched junction bases numbered 8, after V lost 5 bases and J lost 4 bases. Germline loops: CDR1 SGHRS, CDR2 YFSETQ. This CDR3 spans 14 amino acids. Here the CDR3 reads CASSPWDSSYGYTF. DNA for the CDR3: TGCGCCAGCAGTCCTTGGGACAGCTCCTATGGCTACACCTTC. Based on the CDR3 plus reference TRBV5-1 and TRBJ1-2, the full variable domain is KAGVTQTPRYLIKTRGQQVTLSCSPISGHRSVSWYQQTPGQGLQFLFEYFSETQRNKGNFPGRFSGRQFSNSRSEMNVSTLELGDSALYLCASSPWDSSYGYTFGSGTRLTVV.

V and J are TRBV25-1 and TRBJ1-1; 8 nucleotides align to TRBD1. V dropped 3 bases and J dropped 5; count of bases not matched to a gene: 5. Germline CDR1 MGHDK, CDR2 SYGVNS. The CDR3 contains 14 residues. CDR3 DNA sequence: TGTGCCAGCAGTGACGGGACAGGCTTAACTGAAGCTTTCTTT. This translates into CASSDGTGLTEAFF.

The chain is built from TRBV18 and TRBJ2-5; tentatively, D is TRBD1 (5 bases). CDR3 size: 14 residues. Per germline, CDR1 KGHSH and CDR2 LQKENI. V gave up 0 bases and J gave up 1 base, with 6 bases separating them. CDR3: CASSPPGLQETQYF. The CDR3 DNA sequence: TGTGCCAGCTCACCACCGGGGCTCCAAGAGACCCAGTACTTC.

CDR3 nucleotide sequence: TGTGCCCATTCAACAGAAACCAACACTGAAGCTTTCTTT. Its protein product is CAHSTETNTEAFF. The chain uses TRBV30 and TRBJ1-1; the D is unclear. Germline CDR1 is GTSNPN and CDR2 is SVGIG (reference sequence). This CDR3 is built from 13 residues. V dropped 8 bases and J dropped 2 bases, with 15 bases sitting between them.

The chain uses TRBV5-1 and TRBJ1-2, with 7 bases identical to TRBD1. V trimming: 4 bases; J trimming: 2 bases; junction bases outside the gene matches: 8. This CDR3 is built from 15 residues. CDR1 is SGHRS and CDR2 is YFSETQ in the germline V gene. DNA for the CDR3: TGCGCCAGCAGCCCGAATACAGGGGTAAACTATGGCTACACCTTC. This encodes CASSPNTGVNYGYTF. Supplemented by reference TRBV5-1 and TRBJ1-2, the full variable domain reads KAGVTQTPRYLIKTRGQQVTLSCSPISGHRSVSWYQQTPGQGLQFLFEYFSETQRNKGNFPGRFSGRQFSNSRSEMNVSTLELGDSALYLCASSPNTGVNYGYTFGSGTRLTVV.

The V gene is TRBV13, the J gene TRBJ2-1; no clear D. CDR3 size: 13 residues. The germline V and J ends were trimmed by 4 bases and 9 bases, with 13 bases remaining between them. Germline CDR1 PRHDT, CDR2 FYEKMQ (reference sequence). CDR3 region: CASSSSGRFEQFF. DNA of the CDR3: TGTGCCAGCAGCTCCTCGGGTAGGTTTGAGCAGTTCTTC.

V is TRBV18 and J is TRBJ1-6, with TRBD1 as a possible D gene (5 bases). The CDR3 loop spans 15 amino acids. CDR1 is KGHSH, CDR2 LQKENI, per germline. With 4 bases removed from V and 6 bases from J, the gap between germline ends came to 13 bases. The CDR3 bases are TGTGCCAGCTCACTTCAGGGTGACAGTAATTCACCCCTCCACTTT. Protein product: CASSLQGDSNSPLHF.

This clone was recorded once. This chain joins TRBV5-1 and TRBJ2-7; perhaps TRBD2 as D (6 bases). The CDR3 is made up of 19 amino acids. Germline V gene lookup returns CDR1 SGHRS and CDR2 YFSETQ. Trimming cost V 3 bases and J 1 base, with 26 bases left between them. CDR3 coding DNA: TGCGCCAGCAGCTCCGAATCCCTTTTGTTGTCTAGCGCTTCCTACGAGCAGTACTTC. Translating gives CASSSESLLLSSASYEQYF.

The chain couples TRBV30 to TRBJ2-5; TRBD1 aligns across 7 bases. V trimming: 7 bases; J trimming: 1 base; junction bases outside the gene matches: 12. The CDR3 covers 15 residues. Germline CDR1 reads GTSNPN; CDR2 reads SVGIG (reference sequence). In nucleotides, the CDR3 is TGTGCCTCGAAGGGGGCAGGCCGACCCCAAGAGACCCAGTACTTC. This gives the protein CASKGAGRPQETQYF.

This chain uses TRBV5-1 with TRBJ1-5; D perhaps matches TRBD1 (6 bases). CDR1 and CDR2 (germline): SGHRS, YFSETQ. The CDR3 covers 14 residues. The V gene lost 4 bases and the J gene lost 3 bases, with 11 bases spanning the gap. In nucleotides, the CDR3 is TGCGCCAGCAGCCCGGGGGCAGTCAATCAGCCCCAGCATTTT. Residues: CASSPGAVNQPQHF.

This clone was recorded only once. The chain links TRBV11-3 to TRBJ2-1; 11 bases line up with TRBD2. Germline assignment: CDR1 SGHNT and CDR2 YENEEA. V shed 4 bases, J shed 6 bases, and the junction held 5 bases outside the gene matches. The CDR3 consists of 15 residues. CDR3 nucleotides: TGTGCCAGCAGCTCGGGACTAGCGGTACTCAATGAGCAGTTCTTC. It translates to CASSSGLAVLNEQFF.

The chain is built from TRBV5-5 and TRBJ2-5; 8 nucleotides line up with TRBD2. This CDR3 region has 15 residues. After removal of 3 bases from V and 5 bases from J, the junction contained 9 bases not matched to a gene. Germline V gene sequence: CDR1 SGHKS, CDR2 YYEKEE (reference sequence). The CDR3 bases are TGTGCCAGCAGCTCTCGGGGGGGGAGGGGGGAGACCCAGTACTTC. This encodes CASSSRGGRGETQYF.

This chain links TRBV18 with TRBJ2-1, with D possibly TRBD1 on 7 matching bases. Trimming removed 4 bases from V and 7 bases from J, with 17 bases in between. In germline, CDR1 is KGHSH, CDR2 LQKENI. This CDR3 has 15 residues. CDR3 nucleotides: TGTGCCAGCTCACGGGGCCAGGGGGGTAGGAATGAGCAGTTCTTC. Translated: CASSRGQGGRNEQFF.

The V and J genes are TRBV6-5 and TRBJ1-1; D remains ambiguous. In germline, CDR1 is MNHEY, CDR2 SVGAGI. This CDR3 is built from 13 residues. V was shortened by 5 bases and J by 1 base, with 8 bases between the two germline ends. CDR3 protein: CASSRRQNTEAFF. Here the CDR3 DNA reads TGTGCCAGCAGTCGCAGACAGAACACTGAAGCTTTCTTT.

As regards this clone: An end of the junction differs from the germline gene, which may be a read error. The chain carries TRBV6-5 and TRBJ2-7; 7 bases align to TRBD1. This CDR3 has 12 residues. Germline V CDR1 and CDR2: MNHEY, SVGAGI. CDR3 protein: CASSCLPTGCGF. DNA of the CDR3: TGTGCCAGCAGTTGTTTACCGACAGGGTGTGGCTTC.

On this clone itself: The identical CDR3 is also encoded by other nucleotide sequences in the sample. The chain employs TRBV11-3 and TRBJ2-3, with D perhaps assigned TRBD1 or TRBD2 (6 bases each). The CDR3 covers 14 residues. Germline-derived CDR1 and CDR2 are SGHNT and YENEEA. The V and J ends lost 5 bases and 0 bases respectively, with 9 bases between them. CDR3: CASSPGASTDTQYF. CDR3 nucleotides: TGTGCCAGCAGCCCGGGGGCCAGCACAGATACGCAGTATTTT.